This TCR beta chain emerged from a study of T cell responses to AZD1222 COVID-19 vaccine. Whole-study findings and limits: Repertoires were collected only later (after the peak T cell response had occurred). Vaccination with two AZD1222 doses was followed by a rise in Spike-specific TCR breadth and depth. Regions left unmutated in variants are reportedly the target of nearly half of spike-specific TCRs. Clonal diversity may have been underestimated, and the donors were mostly white British, with more females than males.

Trimming cost V 2 bases and J 0 bases, with 8 bases left between them. The germline V gene has CDR1 SGHAT and CDR2 FQNNGV. This CDR3 spans 15 amino acids. Data came from immunoSEQ multiplex PCR; TCRdb stores just in-frame clones and leaves some out. The profile covers about 120,000 clones, with 70% to 90% appearing a single time and 8% to 13% taken by the ten largest. Remarks on this clone: Its antigen is currently unknown.

The TCR originated in an adult in good health. The sequenced sample was peripheral blood, obtained on day 0 of AZD1222 vaccination. The chain recombines TRBV11-2 with TRBJ1-3; D gene unclear. This CDR3 is CASSLTGISGNTIYF. DNA for the CDR3: TGTGCCAGCAGCTTAACGGGGATCTCTGGAAACACCATATATTTT.